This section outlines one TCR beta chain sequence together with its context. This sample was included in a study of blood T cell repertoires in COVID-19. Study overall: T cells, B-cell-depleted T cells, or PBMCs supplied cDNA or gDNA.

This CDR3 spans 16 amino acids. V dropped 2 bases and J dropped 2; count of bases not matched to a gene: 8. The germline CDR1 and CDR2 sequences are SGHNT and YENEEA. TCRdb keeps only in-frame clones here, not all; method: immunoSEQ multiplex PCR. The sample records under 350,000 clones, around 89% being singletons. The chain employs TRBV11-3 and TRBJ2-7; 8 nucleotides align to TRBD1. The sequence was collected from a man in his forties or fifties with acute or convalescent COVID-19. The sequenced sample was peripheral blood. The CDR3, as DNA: TGTGCCAGCAGCTTATCAGGACGGACAGGGACCTACGAGCAGTACTTC. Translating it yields CASSLSGRTGTYEQYF. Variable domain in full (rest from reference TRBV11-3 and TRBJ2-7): EAGVVQSPRYKIIEKKQPVAFWCNPISGHNTLYWYLQNLGQGPELLIRYENEEAVDDSQLPKDRFSAERLKGVDSTLKIQPAELGDSAVYLCASSLSGRTGTYEQYFGPGTRLTVT.